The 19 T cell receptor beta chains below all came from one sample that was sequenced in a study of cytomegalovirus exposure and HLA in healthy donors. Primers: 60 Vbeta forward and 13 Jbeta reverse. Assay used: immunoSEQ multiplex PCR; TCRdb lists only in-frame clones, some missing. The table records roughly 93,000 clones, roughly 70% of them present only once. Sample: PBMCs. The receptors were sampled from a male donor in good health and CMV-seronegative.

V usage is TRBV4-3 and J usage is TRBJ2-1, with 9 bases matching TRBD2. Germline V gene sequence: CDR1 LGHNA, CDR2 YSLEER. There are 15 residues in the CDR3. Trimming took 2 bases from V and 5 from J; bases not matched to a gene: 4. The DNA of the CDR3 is TGCGCCAGCAGCCAAAGACTAGCGGAGCACAATGAGCAGTTCTTC. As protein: CASSQRLAEHNEQFF.

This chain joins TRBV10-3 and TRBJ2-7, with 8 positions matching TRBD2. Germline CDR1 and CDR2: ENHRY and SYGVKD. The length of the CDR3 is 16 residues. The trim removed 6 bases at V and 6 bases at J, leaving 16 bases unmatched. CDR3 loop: CAISDPGLGLTSEQYF. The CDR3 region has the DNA TGTGCCATCAGCGACCCGGGACTAGGTCTTACCTCCGAGCAGTACTTC.

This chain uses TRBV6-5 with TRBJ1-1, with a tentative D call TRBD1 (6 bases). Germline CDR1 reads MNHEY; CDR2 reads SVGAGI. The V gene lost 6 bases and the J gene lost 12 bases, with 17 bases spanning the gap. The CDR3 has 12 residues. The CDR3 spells CASRQQGGESFF. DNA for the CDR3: TGTGCCAGCAGGCAACAGGGAGGGGAGTCTTTCTTT.

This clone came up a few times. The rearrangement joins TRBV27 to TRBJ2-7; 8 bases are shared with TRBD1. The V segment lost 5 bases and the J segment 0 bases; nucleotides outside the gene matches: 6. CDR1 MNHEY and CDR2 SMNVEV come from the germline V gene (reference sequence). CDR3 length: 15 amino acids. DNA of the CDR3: TGTGCCAGCAGTCAGAGACAGGGGCTCTCCTACGAGCAGTACTTC. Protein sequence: CASSQRQGLSYEQYF.

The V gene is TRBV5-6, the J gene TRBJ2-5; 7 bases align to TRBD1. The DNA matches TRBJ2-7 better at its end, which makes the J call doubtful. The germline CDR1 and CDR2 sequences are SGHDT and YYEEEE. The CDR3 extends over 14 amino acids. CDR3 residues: CASSLGQSHYEQYF. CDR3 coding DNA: TGTGCCAGCAGCCTGGGACAGAGCCACTACGAGCAGTACTTC.

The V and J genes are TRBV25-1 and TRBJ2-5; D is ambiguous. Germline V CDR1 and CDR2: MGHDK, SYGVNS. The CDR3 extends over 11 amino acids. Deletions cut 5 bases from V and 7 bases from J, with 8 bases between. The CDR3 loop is CASSISGTQYF. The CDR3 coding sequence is TGTGCCAGCAGTATCTCAGGGACCCAGTACTTC.

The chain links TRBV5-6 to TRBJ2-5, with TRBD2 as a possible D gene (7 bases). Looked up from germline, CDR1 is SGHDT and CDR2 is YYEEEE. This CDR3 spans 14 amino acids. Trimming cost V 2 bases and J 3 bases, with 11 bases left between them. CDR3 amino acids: CASSLEGGEETQYF. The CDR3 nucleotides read TGTGCCAGCAGCTTAGAAGGGGGGGAAGAGACCCAGTACTTC.

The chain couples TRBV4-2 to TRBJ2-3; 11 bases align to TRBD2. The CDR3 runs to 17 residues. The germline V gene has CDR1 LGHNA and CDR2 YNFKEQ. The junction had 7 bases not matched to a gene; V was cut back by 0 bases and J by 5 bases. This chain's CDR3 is CASSQEIAGGPKDTQYF. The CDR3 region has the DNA TGTGCCAGCAGCCAAGAGATAGCGGGAGGGCCCAAAGATACGCAGTATTTT.

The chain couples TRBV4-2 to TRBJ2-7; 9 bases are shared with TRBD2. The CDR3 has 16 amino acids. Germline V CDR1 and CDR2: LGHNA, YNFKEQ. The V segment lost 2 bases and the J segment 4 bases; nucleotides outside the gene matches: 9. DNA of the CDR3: TGTGCCAGCAGCCAACCACAAGCGGGAGGAGGTTACGAGCAGTACTTC. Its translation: CASSQPQAGGGYEQYF.

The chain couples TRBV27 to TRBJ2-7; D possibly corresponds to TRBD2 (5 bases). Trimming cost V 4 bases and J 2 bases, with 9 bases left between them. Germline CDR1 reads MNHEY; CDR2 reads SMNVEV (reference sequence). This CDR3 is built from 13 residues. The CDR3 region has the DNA TGTGCCAGCAGTTCAGGACTTACCTACGAGCAGTACTTC. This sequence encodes CASSSGLTYEQYF.

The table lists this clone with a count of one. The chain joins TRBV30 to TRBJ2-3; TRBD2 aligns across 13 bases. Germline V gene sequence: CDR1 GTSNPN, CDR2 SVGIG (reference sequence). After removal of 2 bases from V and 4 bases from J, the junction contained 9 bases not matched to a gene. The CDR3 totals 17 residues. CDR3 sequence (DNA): TGTGCCTGGAGTCCGGGACTAGCGGGAAGAGCTTCAGATACGCAGTATTTT. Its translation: CAWSPGLAGRASDTQYF.

In nucleotides, the CDR3 is TGTGCCAGCCAAAGATCGGGGGGCGGCTATGAGCAGTTCTTC. This codes for CASQRSGGGYEQFF. The rearrangement joins TRBV27 to TRBJ2-1; D may be TRBD2 (7 bases). Germline CDR1 reads MNHEY; CDR2 reads SMNVEV (reference sequence). Trimming shortened V by 8 bases and J by 8 bases, and 19 bases separated the two germline ends. The CDR3 runs to 14 residues.

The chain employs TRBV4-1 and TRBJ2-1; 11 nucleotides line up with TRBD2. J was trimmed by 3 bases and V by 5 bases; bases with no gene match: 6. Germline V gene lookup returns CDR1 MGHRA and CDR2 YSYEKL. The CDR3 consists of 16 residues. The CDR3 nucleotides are TGCGCCAGCAGCTACCCTGGACTAGCGGGCTACAATGAGCAGTTCTTC. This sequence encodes CASSYPGLAGYNEQFF.

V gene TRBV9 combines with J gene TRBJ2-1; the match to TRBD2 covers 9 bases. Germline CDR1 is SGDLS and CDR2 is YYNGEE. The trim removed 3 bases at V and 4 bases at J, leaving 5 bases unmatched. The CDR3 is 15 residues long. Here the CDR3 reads CASSETSGVYNEQFF. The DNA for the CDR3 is TGTGCCAGCAGCGAGACTAGCGGAGTATACAATGAGCAGTTCTTC.

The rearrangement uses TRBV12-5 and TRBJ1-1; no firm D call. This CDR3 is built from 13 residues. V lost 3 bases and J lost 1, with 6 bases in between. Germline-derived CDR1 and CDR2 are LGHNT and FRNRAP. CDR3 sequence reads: CASGFAGNTEAFF. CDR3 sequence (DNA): TGTGCTAGTGGTTTCGCCGGGAACACTGAAGCTTTCTTT.

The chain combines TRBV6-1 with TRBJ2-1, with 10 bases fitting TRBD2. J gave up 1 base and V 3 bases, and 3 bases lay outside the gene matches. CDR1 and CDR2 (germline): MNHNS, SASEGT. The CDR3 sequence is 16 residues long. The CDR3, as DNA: TGTGCCAGCAGTGATGGACTAGCGGTATCCTACAATGAGCAGTTCTTC. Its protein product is CASSDGLAVSYNEQFF.

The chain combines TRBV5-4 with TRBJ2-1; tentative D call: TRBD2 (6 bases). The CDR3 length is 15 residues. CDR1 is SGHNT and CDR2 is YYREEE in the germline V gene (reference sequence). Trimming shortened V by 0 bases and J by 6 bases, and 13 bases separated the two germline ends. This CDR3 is CASSLEAGRANEQFF. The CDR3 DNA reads TGTGCCAGCAGCTTGGAGGCGGGACGGGCCAATGAGCAGTTCTTC.

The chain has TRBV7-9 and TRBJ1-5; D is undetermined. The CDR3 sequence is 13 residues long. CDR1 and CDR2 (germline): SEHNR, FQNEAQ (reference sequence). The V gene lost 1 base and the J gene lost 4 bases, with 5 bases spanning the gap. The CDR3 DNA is TGTGCCAGCAGCTTAGACGGGAATCAGCCCCAGCATTTT. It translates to CASSLDGNQPQHF.

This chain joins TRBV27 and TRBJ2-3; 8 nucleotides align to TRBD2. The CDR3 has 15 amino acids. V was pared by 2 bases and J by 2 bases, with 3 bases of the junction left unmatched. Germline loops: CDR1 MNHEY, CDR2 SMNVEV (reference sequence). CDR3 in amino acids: CASSLVAGNTDTQYF. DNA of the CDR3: TGTGCCAGCAGTTTAGTAGCGGGAAACACAGATACGCAGTATTTT.